This T cell receptor beta chain emerged from a study of blood T cell repertoires in COVID-19. In the study overall: Nucleic acid was either cDNA or gDNA, and it came from T cells, B-cell-depleted T cells, or PBMCs.

The CDR3 is made up of 19 amino acids. V lost 4 bases and J lost 7; bases outside the gene matches: 17. Germline CDR1 SGHRS, CDR2 YFSETQ. Per the study methods: How many nucleated cells were present was estimated from reference gene primer amplification. Produced via immunoSEQ multiplex PCR; TCRdb's table is partial and in-frame only. From that table come the V and J calls and clone size; the DNA was used to work out D and trimming. The sample holds about 160,000 clones, around 80% seen once. This sequence joins TRBV5-1 and TRBJ2-2, with TRBD1 identical over 12 bases. The material sequenced was peripheral blood. This clonotype was obtained from a woman aged 80 or over with acute or convalescent COVID-19. CDR3 nucleotide sequence: TGCGCCAGCAGCCGTATCGGGACAGGGGGCGCGACTGGCTTCGGGGAGCTGTTTTTT. Its translation: CASSRIGTGGATGFGELFF.